Following are 32 T cell receptor beta chains from one sample sequenced in a study of CD8+CD57+ T cells in acquired aplastic anemia. Sequencing involved patients with CD8+CD57+ cell expansion previously shown by flow cytometry. TCR beta VDJ and CDR3 were profiled, and genomic DNA was the template. TCRdb processed the reads anew with MiXCR; each CDR3 protein has one entry. The table lists some 200,000 distinct CDR3 sequences, approximately 50% of them singletons. Sequencing was performed on sorted CD4+, CD8+, or CD8+CD57+ T cells (not recorded which) from PBMCs. All receptors come from a human donor with aplastic anemia.

The rearrangement links TRBV10-1 to TRBJ1-4; 10 bases align to TRBD1. Per the germline V gene, CDR1 is WNHNN and CDR2 is SYGVQD (reference sequence). The ends lost 7 bases at V and 7 bases at J; junction bases unmatched: 3. The CDR3 runs 13 residues. This CDR3 is CASKGQGSEKLFF. Written as DNA, the CDR3 is TGCGCCAGCAAGGGACAGGGGAGTGAAAAACTGTTTTTT.

This clonotype was seen at least ten times. The CDR3 sequence: CASSIVGRGNEQFF. The CDR3 DNA sequence: TGTGCCAGTAGTATAGTTGGCAGGGGGAATGAGCAGTTCTTC. V and J are TRBV19 and TRBJ2-1; 7 bases agree with TRBD1. Germline CDR1 is LNHDA and CDR2 is SQIVND (reference sequence). Losses at the gene ends were 1 base for V and 7 bases for J; bases not matched to a gene: 4. This CDR3 comprises 14 residues.

This clonotype was detected many times. The CDR3 coding sequence is TGTGCCAGCAGTAGCCTAGACTGGATCTACGAGCAGTACTTC. Translated: CASSSLDWIYEQYF. The chain is built from TRBV2 and TRBJ2-7; no clear D. V was trimmed by 5 bases and J by 3 bases, leaving 14 bases between them. This CDR3 is 14 amino acids long. Germline-derived CDR1 and CDR2 are SNHLY and FYNNEI.

In its sample, this clonotype was seen many times. The J gene is TRBJ2-3, the V gene TRBV11-3; 7 positions match TRBD1. This CDR3 has 14 residues. The germline gives CDR1 SGHNT, CDR2 YENEEA. After removal of 5 bases from V and 4 bases from J, the junction contained 6 bases not matched to a gene. The CDR3 sequence: CASSAHRGADTQYF. The CDR3 coding sequence is TGTGCCAGCAGCGCGCACAGGGGAGCAGATACGCAGTATTTT. Supplemented by reference TRBV11-3 and TRBJ2-3, the full variable domain reads EAGVVQSPRYKIIEKKQPVAFWCNPISGHNTLYWYLQNLGQGPELLIRYENEEAVDDSQLPKDRFSAERLKGVDSTLKIQPAELGDSAVYLCASSAHRGADTQYFGPGTRLTVL.

The genes are TRBV6-1 and TRBJ2-2; D is undetermined. V was pared by 6 bases and J by 5 bases, with 13 bases between. This CDR3 is built from 14 residues. CDR1 is MNHNS, CDR2 SASEGT, per germline. CDR3 region: CASRVQPGTGELFF. In nucleotides, the CDR3 is TGTGCCAGCAGAGTTCAGCCGGGTACCGGGGAGCTGTTTTTT.

This clonotype was seen just once. The genes are TRBV7-8 and TRBJ2-7, with 7 bases that match TRBD1. V lost 0 bases and J lost 2; bases outside the gene matches: 10. Germline CDR1 reads SGHVS; CDR2 reads FQNEAQ. This CDR3 spans 17 amino acids. The chain's CDR3 is CASSLALWTGQPYEQYF. The CDR3 DNA reads as TGTGCCAGCAGCTTAGCGCTTTGGACAGGCCAGCCCTACGAGCAGTACTTC.

Regarding this clonotype: A much larger clone lies one base from this, so it may be a read error. The V call is TRBV5-1, the J call TRBJ2-7; 8 bases map to TRBD1. CDR3 size: 15 residues. Germline CDR1 reads SGHRS; CDR2 reads YFSETQ. V shed 4 bases, J shed 2 bases, and the junction held 8 bases outside the gene matches. The CDR3 DNA reads TGCGCCAGCAGCACGACAGGGGTCTCTCCCTACGAGCAGTACTTC. As protein: CASSTTGVSPYEQYF.

This clonotype was seen a handful of times. The V gene is TRBV10-2, the J gene TRBJ2-1; 7 nucleotides agree with TRBD2. CDR1 is WSHSY, CDR2 SAAADI, per germline. The V segment lost 4 bases and the J segment 7 bases; nucleotides outside the gene matches: 7. The length of the CDR3 is 14 residues. CDR3 sequence (DNA): TGCGCCAGCAGTGCCCTGACTAGCTCTAATGAGCAGTTCTTC. Amino acids: CASSALTSSNEQFF.

The chain has TRBV2 and TRBJ2-7; D perhaps matches TRBD2 (6 bases). This CDR3 comprises 12 residues. V was shortened by 11 bases and J by 2 bases, with 13 bases between the two germline ends. Germline V gene sequence: CDR1 SNHLY, CDR2 FYNNEI. CDR3 protein: CAVRDFAYEQYF. The DNA for the CDR3 is TGTGCCGTACGGGACTTCGCCTACGAGCAGTACTTC.

The chain has TRBV7-2 and TRBJ1-1; D is unresolved. The CDR3 length is 14 residues. Per germline, CDR1 SGHTA and CDR2 FQGNSA. V was pared by 1 base and J by 1 base, with 7 bases between. CDR3 coding DNA: TGTGCCAGCAGCTTAGGGGCTTCGAACACTGAAGCTTTCTTT. This encodes CASSLGASNTEAFF. Full variable domain (remainder filled in from reference TRBV7-2 and TRBJ1-1): GAGVSQSPSNKVTEKGKDVELRCDPISGHTALYWYRQSLGQGLEFLIYFQGNSAPDKSGLPSDRFSAERTGGSVSTLTIQRTQQEDSAVYLCASSLGASNTEAFFGQGTRLTVV.

The chain employs TRBV7-6 and TRBJ2-7; D may be TRBD2 (5 bases). Germline V CDR1 and CDR2: SGHVS, FNYEAQ. V was trimmed by 0 bases and J by 6 bases, leaving 9 bases between them. The CDR3 covers 13 residues. The CDR3, as DNA: TGTGCCAGCAGCTTAGCCGGGGTTACCGAGCAGTACTTC. Its protein is CASSLAGVTEQYF.

This chain connects TRBV5-1 to TRBJ2-1; 11 nucleotides match TRBD2. Looked up from germline, CDR1 is SGHRS and CDR2 is YFSETQ. V trimming: 4 bases; J trimming: 0 bases; junction bases outside the gene matches: 3. The CDR3 loop spans 16 amino acids. The CDR3, as DNA: TGCGCCAGCAGCAAGGGACTAGCGGCCTCCTACAATGAGCAGTTCTTC. It translates to CASSKGLAASYNEQFF.

The sample holds many counts of this clonotype. The chain joins TRBV5-1 to TRBJ2-7, with D perhaps TRBD2 (5 bases). The germline gives CDR1 SGHRS, CDR2 YFSETQ. This CDR3 has 13 residues. Trimming left V 4 bases short and J 4 bases short, with 12 bases between. CDR3 loop: CASSPRESYEQYF. CDR3 nucleotides: TGCGCCAGCAGCCCCCGGGAAAGTTACGAGCAGTACTTC.

V and J are TRBV7-8 and TRBJ2-1; 8 nucleotides match TRBD2. CDR1 SGHVS and CDR2 FQNEAQ come from the germline V gene. The trim removed 5 bases at V and 7 bases at J, leaving 10 bases unmatched. The CDR3 spans 15 residues. In DNA, the CDR3 is TGTGCCAGCAGCCAGGGGAGACTAGCGAAGAATGAGCAGTTCTTC. Translated: CASSQGRLAKNEQFF.

The rearrangement uses TRBV9 and TRBJ1-5; D is possibly TRBD1 (5 bases). The ends were cut back, 1 base at V and 2 bases at J, with 16 bases in the middle. Per the germline V gene, CDR1 is SGDLS and CDR2 is YYNGEE. The CDR3 is 17 residues long. This CDR3 reads CASSVQKSGRRNQPQHF. DNA of the CDR3: TGTGCCAGCAGCGTACAAAAATCAGGGCGACGCAATCAGCCCCAGCATTTT.

This chain uses TRBV10-3 with TRBJ2-1; 8 bases agree with TRBD2. J lost 9 bases, V lost 6 bases, and 13 bases had no gene match. The germline CDR1 and CDR2 sequences are ENHRY and SYGVKD. This CDR3 spans 15 amino acids. The CDR3 DNA sequence: TGTGCCATCAGCGGCCTCACGGGAGGGCCGAGTGAGCAGTTCTTC. Translation gives CAISGLTGGPSEQFF.

As regards this clonotype: Given the absence of the conserved phenylalanine or tryptophan at the CDR3 end, a read error is likely. The chain joins TRBV5-1 to TRBJ2-3, with 9 positions matching TRBD1. CDR1 is SGHRS, CDR2 YFSETQ, per germline. This CDR3 comprises 14 residues. The CDR3 region is CASSLQGATGTQYL. For the CDR3, the DNA is TGCGCCAGCAGCTTACAGGGGGCCACAGGTACGCAGTATCTT.

The chain carries TRBV20-1 and TRBJ1-2, with D tentatively TRBD1 (6 bases). The V end was cut by 0 bases, the J end by 3 bases, with 14 bases between. The CDR3 sequence is 15 residues long. Germline CDR1 and CDR2: DFQATT and SNEGSKA (reference sequence). The CDR3 region has the DNA TGCAGTGCTAGAGATCATCGGGGGGCAGACTATGGCTACACCTTC. It is translated as CSARDHRGADYGYTF.

For this clonotype: The conserved phenylalanine or tryptophan is not found at the CDR3 terminus, so this likely reflects a read error. This sequence joins TRBV10-3 and TRBJ2-7; TRBD2 agrees at 12 bases. The CDR3 is 15 amino acids. In germline, CDR1 is ENHRY, CDR2 SYGVKD. J was trimmed by 3 bases and V by 6 bases; bases with no gene match: 6. The DNA of the CDR3 is TGTGCCATCAGCTGGACTAGCGGGGTTCACTACGAGCAGTACCTC. Translated, it gives CAISWTSGVHYEQYL.

The sample holds many counts of this clonotype. The chain uses TRBV19 and TRBJ2-1; D unclear. Germline V gene data show CDR1 as LNHDA and CDR2 as SQIVND (reference sequence). The V and J ends lost 3 bases and 7 bases respectively, with 7 bases between them. CDR3 length: 12 amino acids. The CDR3 loop is CASSIQANEQFF. CDR3 in DNA: TGTGCCAGTAGTATCCAAGCGAATGAGCAGTTCTTC.

With respect to this clonotype: The junction departs from germline at one end; a sequencing error may be responsible. This rearrangement joins TRBV7-9 to TRBJ2-2; perhaps TRBD2 as D (6 bases). The CDR3 runs to 14 residues. The germline V gene has CDR1 SEHNR and CDR2 FQNEAQ (reference sequence). The CDR3: CASSFVGPGGDLFF. CDR3 in DNA: TGTGCCAGCAGCTTTGTTGGGCCGGGCGGGGATCTGTTTTTT.

There are many counts of this clonotype. This sequence joins TRBV7-2 and TRBJ1-4; unclear D gene. Germline V gene sequence: CDR1 SGHTA, CDR2 FQGNSA. This CDR3 comprises 12 residues. V was pared by 2 bases and J by 8 bases, with 6 bases between. The chain's CDR3 is CASSLHREKLFF. CDR3 DNA sequence: TGTGCCAGCAGCTTACACCGCGAAAAACTGTTTTTT. The full variable domain, rest sourced from reference TRBV7-2 and TRBJ1-4, is GAGVSQSPSNKVTEKGKDVELRCDPISGHTALYWYRQSLGQGLEFLIYFQGNSAPDKSGLPSDRFSAERTGGSVSTLTIQRTQQEDSAVYLCASSLHREKLFFGSGTQLSVL.

This clonotype was seen a handful of times. The V and J genes are TRBV19 and TRBJ2-7; 8 bases map to TRBD1. CDR1 is LNHDA and CDR2 is SQIVND in the germline V gene (reference sequence). The CDR3 extends over 14 amino acids. V lost 1 base and J lost 3; bases outside the gene matches: 2. CDR3 residues: CASSIAGGGYEQYF. The CDR3 coding sequence is TGTGCCAGTAGTATAGCAGGGGGCGGCTACGAGCAGTACTTC.

In regard to this clonotype: Likely a read error: the CDR3 ends without its conserved phenylalanine or tryptophan. V usage is TRBV7-8 and J usage is TRBJ2-6, with 8 bases matching TRBD1. From germline, CDR1 is SGHVS and CDR2 FQNEAQ. The CDR3 is 18 amino acids. Here the CDR3 reads CAGSLRTGLSSGANVLTS. The CDR3 coding sequence is TGTGCCGGCAGCTTGCGGACAGGGCTCAGCTCTGGGGCCAACGTCCTGACTTCC.

This chain connects TRBV20-1 to TRBJ2-7; 8 positions agree with TRBD2. The CDR3 is 14 amino acids. The trim removed 6 bases at V and 2 bases at J, leaving 9 bases unmatched. CDR1 is DFQATT, CDR2 SNEGSKA, per germline (reference sequence). CDR3 residues: CSASRRGRTYEQYF. CDR3 nucleotide sequence: TGCAGTGCCTCCCGACGCGGGAGGACCTACGAGCAGTACTTC.

The sample holds many counts of this clonotype. The chain carries TRBV6-1 and TRBJ2-7; the D is unclear. CDR3 length equals 16 residues. CDR1 and CDR2 from the germline V gene are MNHNS and SASEGT. Trimming stripped 2 bases from V and 2 bases from J, with 16 bases between. The CDR3 nucleotides read TGTGCCAGCAGTGAACAAGGAACGCACTTACCCTACGAGCAGTACTTC. It codes for CASSEQGTHLPYEQYF.

This clonotype was recorded at least ten times. The chain recombines TRBV3-1 with TRBJ1-6; TRBD1 matches 9 bases. In germline, CDR1 is LGHDT, CDR2 YNNKEL (reference sequence). This CDR3 spans 14 amino acids. The V and J ends lost 1 base and 10 bases, in that order; junction bases with no gene match: 2. CDR3 coding DNA: TGTGCCAGCAGCCAAGGGACAGGGGACTCACCCCTCCACTTT. Its translation is CASSQGTGDSPLHF.

The rearrangement joins TRBV19 to TRBJ1-6; no clear D. The CDR3 has 15 residues. Looked up from germline, CDR1 is LNHDA and CDR2 is SQIVND (reference sequence). Trimming shortened V by 3 bases and J by 7 bases, and 13 bases separated the two germline ends. In DNA, the CDR3 is TGTGCCAGTAGTATCTACCGGGAAACCAATTCACCCCTCCACTTT. Translation: CASSIYRETNSPLHF.

About this clonotype: This may arise from a read error, as a much more abundant clone is one base away. The CDR3 nucleotides are TGCGCCAGCAGCCAAGGCCAGGGTAATCAGCCCCAGTATTTT. This gives the protein CASSQGQGNQPQYF. The rearrangement uses TRBV4-3 and TRBJ1-5, with a tentative D call TRBD1 (5 bases). The closer fit of TRBJ2-3 to the DNA end suggests the J call may be wrong. The CDR3 sequence is 14 residues long. CDR1 is LGHNA, CDR2 YSLEER, per germline.

This clonotype was detected many times. The genes are TRBV20-1 and TRBJ1-1, with 8 bases matching TRBD1. Germline V gene lookup returns CDR1 DFQATT and CDR2 SNEGSKA (reference sequence). Unmatched junction bases numbered 7, after V lost 0 bases and J lost 7 bases. The CDR3 is 14 residues long. CDR3 loop: CSARDLGQGNEAFF. CDR3 bases: TGCAGTGCTAGAGATCTAGGACAGGGAAATGAAGCTTTCTTT.

The V and J genes are TRBV20-1 and TRBJ2-7; 7 positions match TRBD2. V lost 1 base and J lost 5; bases outside the gene matches: 2. This CDR3 is 12 amino acids long. CDR1 is DFQATT, CDR2 SNEGSKA, per germline (reference sequence). The CDR3, as DNA: TGCAGTGCTAGAGGCGGGGGACACGAGCAGTACTTC. This codes for CSARGGGHEQYF.

This rearrangement joins TRBV5-1 to TRBJ2-2; 8 nucleotides line up with TRBD2. CDR1 is SGHRS and CDR2 is YFSETQ in the germline V gene. The J segment lost 7 bases and the V segment lost 2 bases, leaving 1 base of the junction unmatched. This CDR3 region has 13 residues. The CDR3 DNA is TGCGCCAGCAGCTTTAGCGGGGACGGGGAGCTGTTTTTT. The encoded protein is CASSFSGDGELFF.